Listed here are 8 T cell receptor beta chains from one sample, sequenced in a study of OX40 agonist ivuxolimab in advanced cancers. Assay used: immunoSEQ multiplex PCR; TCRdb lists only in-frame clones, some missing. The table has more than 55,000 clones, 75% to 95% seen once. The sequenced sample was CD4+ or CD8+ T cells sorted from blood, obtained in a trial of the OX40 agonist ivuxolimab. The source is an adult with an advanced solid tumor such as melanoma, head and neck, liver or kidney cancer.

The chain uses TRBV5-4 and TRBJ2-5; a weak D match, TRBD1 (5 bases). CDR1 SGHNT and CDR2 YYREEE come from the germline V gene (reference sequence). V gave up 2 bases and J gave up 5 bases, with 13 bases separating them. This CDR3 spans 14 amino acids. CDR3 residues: CASSLQVVGETQYF. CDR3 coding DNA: TGTGCCAGCAGCTTACAGGTGGTGGGTGAGACCCAGTACTTC.

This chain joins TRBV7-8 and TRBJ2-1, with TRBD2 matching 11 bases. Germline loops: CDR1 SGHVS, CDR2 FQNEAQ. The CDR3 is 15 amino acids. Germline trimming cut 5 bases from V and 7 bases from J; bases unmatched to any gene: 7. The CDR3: CASSVLAGEGNEQFF. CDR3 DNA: TGTGCCAGCAGCGTACTAGCGGGAGAGGGGAATGAGCAGTTCTTC. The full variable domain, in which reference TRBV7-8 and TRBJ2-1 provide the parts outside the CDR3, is GAGVSQSPRYKVAKRGQDVALRCDPISGHVSLFWYQQALGQGPEFLTYFQNEAQLDKSGLPSDRFFAERPEGSVSTLKIQRTQQEDSAVYLCASSVLAGEGNEQFFGPGTRLTVL.

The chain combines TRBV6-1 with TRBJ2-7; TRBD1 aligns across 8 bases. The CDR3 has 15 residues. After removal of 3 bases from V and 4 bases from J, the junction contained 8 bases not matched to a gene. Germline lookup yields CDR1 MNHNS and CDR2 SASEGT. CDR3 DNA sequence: TGTGCCAGCAGTGAGGACAGGGAATTGATTTACGAGCAGTACTTC. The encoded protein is CASSEDRELIYEQYF.

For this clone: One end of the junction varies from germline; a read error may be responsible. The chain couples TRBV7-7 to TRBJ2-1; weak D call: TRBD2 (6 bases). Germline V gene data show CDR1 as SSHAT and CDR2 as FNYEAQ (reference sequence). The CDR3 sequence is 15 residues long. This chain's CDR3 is CASSLVAAPYNEQFF. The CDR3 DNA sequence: TGTGCTAGCAGCTTGGTAGCGGCCCCCTACAATGAGCAGTTCTTC.

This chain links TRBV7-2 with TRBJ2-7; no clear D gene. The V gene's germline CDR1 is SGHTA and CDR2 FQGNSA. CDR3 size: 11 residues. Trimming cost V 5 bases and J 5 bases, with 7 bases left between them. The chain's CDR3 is CASSQRDEQYF. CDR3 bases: TGTGCCAGCAGCCAAAGGGACGAGCAGTACTTC.

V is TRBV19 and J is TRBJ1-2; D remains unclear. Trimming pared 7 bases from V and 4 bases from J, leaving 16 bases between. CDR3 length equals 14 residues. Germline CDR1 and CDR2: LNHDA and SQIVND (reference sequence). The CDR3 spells CASTNLEPTYGYTF. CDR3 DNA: TGTGCCAGTACCAATCTGGAGCCCACCTATGGCTACACCTTC.

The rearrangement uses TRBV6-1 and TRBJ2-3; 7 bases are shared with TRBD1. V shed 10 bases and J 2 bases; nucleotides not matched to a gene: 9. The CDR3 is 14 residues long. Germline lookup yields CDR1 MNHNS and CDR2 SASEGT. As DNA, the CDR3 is TGTGCCACTCTGACAGGGCCCCTCACAGATACGCAGTATTTT. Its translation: CATLTGPLTDTQYF.

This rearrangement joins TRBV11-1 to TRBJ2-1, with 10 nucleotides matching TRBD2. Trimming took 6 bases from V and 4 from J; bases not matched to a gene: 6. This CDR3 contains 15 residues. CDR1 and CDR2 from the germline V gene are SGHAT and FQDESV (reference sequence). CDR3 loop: CASRDLAGGYNEQFF. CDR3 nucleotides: TGTGCCAGCAGAGACTTAGCGGGAGGATACAATGAGCAGTTCTTC.